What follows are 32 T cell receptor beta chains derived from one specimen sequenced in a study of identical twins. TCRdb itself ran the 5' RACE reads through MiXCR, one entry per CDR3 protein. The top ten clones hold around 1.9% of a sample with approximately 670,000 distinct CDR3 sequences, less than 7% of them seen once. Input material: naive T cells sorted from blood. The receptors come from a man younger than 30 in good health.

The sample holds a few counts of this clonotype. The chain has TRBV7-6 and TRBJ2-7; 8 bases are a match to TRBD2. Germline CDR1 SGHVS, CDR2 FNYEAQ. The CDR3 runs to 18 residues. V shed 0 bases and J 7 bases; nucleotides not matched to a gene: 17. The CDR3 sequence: CASSLAERRREDYGEQYV. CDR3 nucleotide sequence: TGTGCCAGCAGCTTAGCTGAGCGCCGGCGGGAGGACTATGGAGAGCAGTACGTC.

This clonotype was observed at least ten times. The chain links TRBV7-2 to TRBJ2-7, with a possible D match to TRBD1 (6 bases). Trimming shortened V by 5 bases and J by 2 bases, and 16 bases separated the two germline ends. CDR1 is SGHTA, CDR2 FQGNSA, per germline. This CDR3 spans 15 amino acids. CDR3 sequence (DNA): TGTGCCAGCAGCCAACTCGTCGGACAGACCTACGAGCAGTACTTC. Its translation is CASSQLVGQTYEQYF.

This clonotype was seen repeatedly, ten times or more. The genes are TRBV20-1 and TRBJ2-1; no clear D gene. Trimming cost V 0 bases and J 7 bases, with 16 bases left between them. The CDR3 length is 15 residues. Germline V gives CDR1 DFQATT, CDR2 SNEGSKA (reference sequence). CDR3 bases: TGCAGTGCTAGAGAGCCCACCCCCGCGCAAAATGAGCAGTTCTTC. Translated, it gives CSAREPTPAQNEQFF.

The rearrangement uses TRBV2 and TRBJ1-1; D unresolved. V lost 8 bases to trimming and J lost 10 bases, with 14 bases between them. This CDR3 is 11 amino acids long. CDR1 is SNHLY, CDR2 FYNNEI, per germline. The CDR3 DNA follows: TGTGCCAGCGACGGGCGGGGTCGAGCTTTCTTT. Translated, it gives CASDGRGRAFF.

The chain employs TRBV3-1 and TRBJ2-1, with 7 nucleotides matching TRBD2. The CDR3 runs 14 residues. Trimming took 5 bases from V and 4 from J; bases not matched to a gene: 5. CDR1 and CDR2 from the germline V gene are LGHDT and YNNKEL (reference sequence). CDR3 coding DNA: TGTGCCAGCAGCTACGGGACTACTTACAATGAGCAGTTCTTC. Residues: CASSYGTTYNEQFF.

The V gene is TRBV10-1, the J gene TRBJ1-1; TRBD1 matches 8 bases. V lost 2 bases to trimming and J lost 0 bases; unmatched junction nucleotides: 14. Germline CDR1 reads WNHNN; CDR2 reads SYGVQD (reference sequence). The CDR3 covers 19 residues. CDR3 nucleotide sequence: TGCGCCAGCAGTGAGCCACCACGGACAGGGCGCGGAATGAACACTGAAGCTTTCTTT. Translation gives CASSEPPRTGRGMNTEAFF.

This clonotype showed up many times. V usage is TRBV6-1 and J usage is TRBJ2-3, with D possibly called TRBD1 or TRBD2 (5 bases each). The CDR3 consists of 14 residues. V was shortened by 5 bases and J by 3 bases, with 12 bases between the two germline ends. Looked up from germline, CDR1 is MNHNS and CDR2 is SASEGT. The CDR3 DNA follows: TGTGCCAGCAGTAGGGCAGAGGGGACAGATACGCAGTATTTT. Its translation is CASSRAEGTDTQYF.

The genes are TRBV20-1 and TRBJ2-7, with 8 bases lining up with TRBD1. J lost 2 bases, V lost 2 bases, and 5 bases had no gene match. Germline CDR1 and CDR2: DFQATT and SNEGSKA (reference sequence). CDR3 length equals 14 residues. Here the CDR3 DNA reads TGCAGTGCTAGAATGGGGGACAGGCCCTACGAGCAGTACGTC. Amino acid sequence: CSARMGDRPYEQYV.

CDR3 nucleotide sequence: TGTGCCATCAGTCCTAGCGGGAGTGGTTACAATGAGCAGTTCTTC. It specifies CAISPSGSGYNEQFF. The rearrangement uses TRBV10-3 and TRBJ2-1, with 10 bases matching TRBD2. This CDR3 region has 15 residues. V shed 5 bases, J shed 4 bases, and the junction held 5 bases outside the gene matches. The germline gives CDR1 ENHRY, CDR2 SYGVKD.

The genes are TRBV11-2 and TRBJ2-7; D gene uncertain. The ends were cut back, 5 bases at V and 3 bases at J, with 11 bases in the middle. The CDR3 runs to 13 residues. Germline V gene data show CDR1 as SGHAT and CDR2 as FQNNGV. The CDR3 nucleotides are TGTGCCAGCAGCCAGAGCTCCTACTACGAGCAGTACGTC. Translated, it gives CASSQSSYYEQYV.

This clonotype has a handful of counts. The CDR3 DNA sequence: TGTGCCAGCTCACCCACCAGCGGAAATTCACCCCTCCACTTT. Its protein is CASSPTSGNSPLHF. J is TRBJ1-6 and V is TRBV18; D unresolved. The CDR3 runs to 14 residues. V was clipped by 3 bases and J by 7 bases, with 10 bases between them. Germline V gene data show CDR1 as KGHSH and CDR2 as LQKENI. Combining the CDR3 with reference TRBV18 and TRBJ1-6 gives the whole variable domain NAGVMQNPRHLVRRRGQEARLRCSPMKGHSHVYWYRQLPEEGLKFMVYLQKENIIDESGMPKERFSAEFPKEGPSILRIQQVVRGDSAAYFCASSPTSGNSPLHFGNGTRLTVT.

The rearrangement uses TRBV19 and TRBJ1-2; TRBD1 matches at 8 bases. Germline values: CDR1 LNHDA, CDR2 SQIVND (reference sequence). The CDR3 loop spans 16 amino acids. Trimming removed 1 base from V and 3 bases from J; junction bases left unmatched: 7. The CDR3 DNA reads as TGTGCCAGTAGTATAGGTCCAGGGGGCGTTGACTATGGCTACACCTTC. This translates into CASSIGPGGVDYGYTF.

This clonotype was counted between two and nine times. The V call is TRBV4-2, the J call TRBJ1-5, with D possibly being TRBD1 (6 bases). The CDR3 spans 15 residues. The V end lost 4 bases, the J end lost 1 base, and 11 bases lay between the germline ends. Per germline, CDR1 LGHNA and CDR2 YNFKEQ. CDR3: CASSLEGQSNQPQHF. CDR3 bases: TGTGCCAGCAGCCTGGAGGGACAAAGCAATCAGCCCCAGCATTTT.

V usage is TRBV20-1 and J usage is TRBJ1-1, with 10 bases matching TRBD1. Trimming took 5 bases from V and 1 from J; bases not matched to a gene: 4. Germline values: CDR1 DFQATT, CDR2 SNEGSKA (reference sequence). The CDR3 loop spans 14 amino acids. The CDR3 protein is CSAATGGGNTEAFF. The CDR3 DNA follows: TGCAGTGCTGCGACAGGGGGCGGGAACACTGAAGCTTTCTTT.

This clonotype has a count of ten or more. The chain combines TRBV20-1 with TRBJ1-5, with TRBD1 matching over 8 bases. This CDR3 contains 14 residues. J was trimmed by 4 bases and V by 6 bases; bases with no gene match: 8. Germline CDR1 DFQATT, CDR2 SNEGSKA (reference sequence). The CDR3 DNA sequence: TGCAGTGCGACCACAGGGGGTATTAATCAGCCCCAGCATTTT. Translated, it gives CSATTGGINQPQHF.

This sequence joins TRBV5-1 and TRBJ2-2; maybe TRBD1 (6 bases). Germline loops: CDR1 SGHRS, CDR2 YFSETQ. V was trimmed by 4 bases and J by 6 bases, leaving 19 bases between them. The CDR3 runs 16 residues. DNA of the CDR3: TGCGCCAGCAGCGCATCCGGGGCAGGGGTCTCCGGGGAGCTGTTTTTT. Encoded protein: CASSASGAGVSGELFF. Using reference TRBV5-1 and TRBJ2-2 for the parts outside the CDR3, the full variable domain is KAGVTQTPRYLIKTRGQQVTLSCSPISGHRSVSWYQQTPGQGLQFLFEYFSETQRNKGNFPGRFSGRQFSNSRSEMNVSTLELGDSALYLCASSASGAGVSGELFFGEGSRLTVL.

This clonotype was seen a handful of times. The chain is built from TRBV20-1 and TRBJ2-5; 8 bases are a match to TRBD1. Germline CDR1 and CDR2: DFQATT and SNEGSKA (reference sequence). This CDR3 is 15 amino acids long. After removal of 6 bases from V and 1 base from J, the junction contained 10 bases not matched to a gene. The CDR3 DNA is TGCAGTGCCCTCCGAGACAGGGGACTCCAAGAGACCCAGTACTTC. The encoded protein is CSALRDRGLQETQYF.

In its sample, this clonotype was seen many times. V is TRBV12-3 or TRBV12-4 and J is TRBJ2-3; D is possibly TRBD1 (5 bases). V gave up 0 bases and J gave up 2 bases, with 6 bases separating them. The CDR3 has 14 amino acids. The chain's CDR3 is CASSLAGHTDTQYF. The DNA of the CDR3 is TGTGCCAGCAGTTTAGCGGGGCACACAGATACGCAGTATTTT.

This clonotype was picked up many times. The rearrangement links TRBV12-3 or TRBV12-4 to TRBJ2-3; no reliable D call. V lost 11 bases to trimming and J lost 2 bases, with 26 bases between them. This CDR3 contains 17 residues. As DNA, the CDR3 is TGTGCCGGACGTCCAGCTTGCCTCGTGCGGAACACAGATACGCAGTATTTT. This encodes CAGRPACLVRNTDTQYF.

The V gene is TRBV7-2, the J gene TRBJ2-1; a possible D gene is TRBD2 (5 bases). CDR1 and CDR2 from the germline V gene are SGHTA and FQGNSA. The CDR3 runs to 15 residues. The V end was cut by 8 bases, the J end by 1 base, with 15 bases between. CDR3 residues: CASCVSSGSYNEQFF. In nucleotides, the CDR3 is TGTGCCAGCTGCGTATCCAGCGGATCCTACAATGAGCAGTTCTTC.

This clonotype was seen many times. In nucleotides, the CDR3 is TGTGCCAGCAGTTTAGTTAAGCCATTAGCGGGAGCGGATGAGCAGTTCTTC. This translates into CASSLVKPLAGADEQFF. The V and J genes are TRBV12-3 or TRBV12-4 and TRBJ2-1, with TRBD2 matching 9 bases. Trimming removed 1 base from V and 8 bases from J; junction bases left unmatched: 12. The CDR3 consists of 17 residues.

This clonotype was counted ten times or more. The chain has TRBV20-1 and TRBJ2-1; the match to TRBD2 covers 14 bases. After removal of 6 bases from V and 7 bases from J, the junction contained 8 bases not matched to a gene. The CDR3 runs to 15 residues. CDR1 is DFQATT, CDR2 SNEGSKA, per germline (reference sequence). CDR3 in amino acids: CSADGTSGRHNEQFF. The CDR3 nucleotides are TGCAGTGCGGACGGGACTAGCGGGAGACATAATGAGCAGTTCTTC.

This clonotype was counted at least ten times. CDR3 residues: CATRTLEGYDEQFF. In DNA, the CDR3 is TGTGCCACCCGAACCTTGGAAGGGTACGATGAGCAGTTCTTC. The chain recombines TRBV10-3 with TRBJ2-1; no firm D call. This CDR3 region has 14 residues. V lost 10 bases to trimming and J lost 8 bases, with 21 bases between them. From germline, CDR1 is ENHRY and CDR2 SYGVKD.

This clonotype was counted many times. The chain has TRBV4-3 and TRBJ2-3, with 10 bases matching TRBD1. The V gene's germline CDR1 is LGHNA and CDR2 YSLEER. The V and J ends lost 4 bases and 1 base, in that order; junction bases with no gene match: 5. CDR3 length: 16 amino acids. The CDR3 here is CASSPGTGVGTDTQYF. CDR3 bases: TGCGCCAGCAGCCCCGGGACAGGGGTGGGCACAGATACGCAGTATTTT.

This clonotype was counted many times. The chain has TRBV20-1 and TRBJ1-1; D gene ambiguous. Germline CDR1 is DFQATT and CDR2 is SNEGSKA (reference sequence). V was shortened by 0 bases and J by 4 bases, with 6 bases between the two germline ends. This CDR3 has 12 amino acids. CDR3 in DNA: TGCAGTGCTAGAGATATCGGCACTGAAGCTTTCTTT. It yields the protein CSARDIGTEAFF.

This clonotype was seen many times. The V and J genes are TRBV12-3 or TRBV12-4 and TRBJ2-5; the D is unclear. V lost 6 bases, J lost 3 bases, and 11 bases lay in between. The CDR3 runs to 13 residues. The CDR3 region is CASSPLGKETQYF. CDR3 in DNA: TGTGCCAGCAGCCCTTTAGGGAAAGAGACCCAGTACTTC.

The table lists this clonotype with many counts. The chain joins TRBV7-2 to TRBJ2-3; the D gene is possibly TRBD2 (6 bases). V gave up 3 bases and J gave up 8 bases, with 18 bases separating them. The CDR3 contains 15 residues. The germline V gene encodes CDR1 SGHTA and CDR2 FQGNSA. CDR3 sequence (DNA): TGTGCCAGCAGCTTTTCGGGGGATAGCCGCGGTACGCAGTATTTT. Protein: CASSFSGDSRGTQYF.

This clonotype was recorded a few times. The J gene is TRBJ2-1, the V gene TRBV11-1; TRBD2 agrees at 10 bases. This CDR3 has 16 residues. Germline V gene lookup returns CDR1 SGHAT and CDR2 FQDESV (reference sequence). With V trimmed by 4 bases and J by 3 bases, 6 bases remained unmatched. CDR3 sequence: CASSSKAGGIYNEQFF. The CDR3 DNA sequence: TGTGCCAGCAGCTCAAAAGCGGGAGGGATCTACAATGAGCAGTTCTTC.

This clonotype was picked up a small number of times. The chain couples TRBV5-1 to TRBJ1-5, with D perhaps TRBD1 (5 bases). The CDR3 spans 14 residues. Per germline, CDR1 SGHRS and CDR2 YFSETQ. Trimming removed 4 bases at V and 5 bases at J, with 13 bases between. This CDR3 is CASSQGGRDQPQHF. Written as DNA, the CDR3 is TGCGCCAGCAGCCAGGGTGGACGGGATCAGCCCCAGCATTTT.

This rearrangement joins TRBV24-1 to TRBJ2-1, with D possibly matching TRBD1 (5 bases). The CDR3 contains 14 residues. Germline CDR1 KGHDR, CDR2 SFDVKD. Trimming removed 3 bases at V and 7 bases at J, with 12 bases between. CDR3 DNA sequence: TGTGCCACCAGTGATCTGGAGCAGGGTAATGAGCAGTTCTTC. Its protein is CATSDLEQGNEQFF.

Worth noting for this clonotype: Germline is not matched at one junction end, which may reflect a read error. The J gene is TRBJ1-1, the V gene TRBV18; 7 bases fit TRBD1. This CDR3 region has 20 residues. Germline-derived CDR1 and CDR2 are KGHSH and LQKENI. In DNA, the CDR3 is TGTGCCAGCTCACCACCCAAATGGAGCAGGGGGGGGATAGTGAAGACTGAGGCTTTCTTT. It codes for CASSPPKWSRGGIVKTEAFF. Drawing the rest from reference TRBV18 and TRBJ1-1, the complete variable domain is NAGVMQNPRHLVRRRGQEARLRCSPMKGHSHVYWYRQLPEEGLKFMVYLQKENIIDESGMPKERFSAEFPKEGPSILRIQQVVRGDSAAYFCASSPPKWSRGGIVKTEAFFGQGTRLTVV.

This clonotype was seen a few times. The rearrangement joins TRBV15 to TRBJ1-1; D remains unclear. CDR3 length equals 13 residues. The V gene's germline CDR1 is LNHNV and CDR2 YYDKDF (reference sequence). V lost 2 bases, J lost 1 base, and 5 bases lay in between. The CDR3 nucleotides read TGTGCCACCAGCAGATCCCCGAACACTGAAGCTTTCTTT. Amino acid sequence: CATSRSPNTEAFF.